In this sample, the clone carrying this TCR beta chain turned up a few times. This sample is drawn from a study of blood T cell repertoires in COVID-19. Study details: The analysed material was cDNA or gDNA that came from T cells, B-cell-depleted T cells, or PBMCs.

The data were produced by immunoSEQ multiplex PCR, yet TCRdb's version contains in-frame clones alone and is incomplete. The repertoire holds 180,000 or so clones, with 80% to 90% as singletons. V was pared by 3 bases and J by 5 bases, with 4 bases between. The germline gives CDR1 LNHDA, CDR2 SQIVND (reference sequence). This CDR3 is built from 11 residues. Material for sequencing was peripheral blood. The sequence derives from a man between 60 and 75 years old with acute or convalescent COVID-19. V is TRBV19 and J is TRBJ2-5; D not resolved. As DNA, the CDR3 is TGTGCCAGTAGTATCATGGAGACCCAGTACTTC. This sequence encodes CASSIMETQYF.